The clone carrying this TCR beta chain was recorded at least ten times. Its target is not known. This sample stems from a study of response to subunit inactivated influenza vaccine. The study, taken as a whole, reports: Researchers suggested that each seasonal influenza vaccination recruits few new T cells.

V was pared by 3 bases and J by 3 bases, with 6 bases between. The germline gives CDR1 MNHEY, CDR2 SVGEGT. This CDR3 contains 13 residues. One entry per CDR3 protein results from TCRdb running MiXCR on the RT-PCR reads. In the table there are some 600,000 distinct CDR3 sequences, less than 15% of which are singletons. This clonotype was sampled from a man over 45 who received an inactivated influenza vaccine. Here the sequenced sample was PBMCs from blood, taken around two weeks before vaccination. The chain employs TRBV6-2 or TRBV6-3 and TRBJ1-5, with D hard to call. CDR3 protein: CASSYRDNQPQHF. For the CDR3, the DNA is TGTGCCAGCAGTTATCGGGACAATCAGCCCCAGCATTTT.